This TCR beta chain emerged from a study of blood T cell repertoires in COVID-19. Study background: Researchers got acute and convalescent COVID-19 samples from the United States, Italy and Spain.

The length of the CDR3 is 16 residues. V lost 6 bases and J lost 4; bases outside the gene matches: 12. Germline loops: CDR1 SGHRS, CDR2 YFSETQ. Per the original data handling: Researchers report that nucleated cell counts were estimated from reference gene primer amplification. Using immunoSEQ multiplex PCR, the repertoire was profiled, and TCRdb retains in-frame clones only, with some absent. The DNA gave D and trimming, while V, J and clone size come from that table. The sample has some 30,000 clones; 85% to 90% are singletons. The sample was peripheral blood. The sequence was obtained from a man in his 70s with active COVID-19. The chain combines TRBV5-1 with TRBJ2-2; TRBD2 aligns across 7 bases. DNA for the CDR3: TGCGCCAGCAAGCCCCCTGGGGGGGGAATCACCGGGGAGCTGTTTTTT. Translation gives CASKPPGGGITGELFF.